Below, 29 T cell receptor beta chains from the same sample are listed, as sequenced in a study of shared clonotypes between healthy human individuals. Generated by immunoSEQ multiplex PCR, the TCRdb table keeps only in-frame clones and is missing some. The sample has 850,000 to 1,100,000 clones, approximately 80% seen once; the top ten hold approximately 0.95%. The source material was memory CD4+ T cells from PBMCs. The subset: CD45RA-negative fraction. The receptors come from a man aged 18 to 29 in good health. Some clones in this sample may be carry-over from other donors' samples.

The CDR3 DNA follows: TGTGCCTGGAGTACGTCAGGCCCAGATACGCAGTATTTT. It encodes CAWSTSGPDTQYF. The J gene is TRBJ2-3, the V gene TRBV30; D unclear. Germline V gives CDR1 GTSNPN, CDR2 SVGIG (reference sequence). This CDR3 has 13 residues. Trimming took 2 bases from V and 4 from J, leaving 10 bases between them.

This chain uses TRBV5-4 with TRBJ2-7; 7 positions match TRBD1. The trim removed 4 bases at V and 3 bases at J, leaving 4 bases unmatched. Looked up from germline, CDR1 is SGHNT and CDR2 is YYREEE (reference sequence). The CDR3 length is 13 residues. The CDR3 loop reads CASSQGQNYEQYF. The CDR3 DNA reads TGTGCCAGCAGCCAGGGACAGAACTACGAGCAGTACTTC.

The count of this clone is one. DNA for the CDR3: TGTGCCAGCAGCTTTTACGGGCCAGCCTACAATGAGCAGTTCTTC. This encodes CASSFYGPAYNEQFF. The chain uses TRBV7-2 and TRBJ2-1; D is unclear. This CDR3 spans 15 amino acids. Germline CDR1 is SGHTA and CDR2 is FQGNSA. Trimming took off 3 bases at V and 2 bases at J, with 11 bases between the two ends.

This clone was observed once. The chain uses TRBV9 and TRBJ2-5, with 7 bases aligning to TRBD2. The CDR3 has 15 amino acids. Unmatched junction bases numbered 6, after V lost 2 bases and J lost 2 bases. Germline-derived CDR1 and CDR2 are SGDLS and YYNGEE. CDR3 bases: TGTGCCAGCAGCGTCGGGGGGTACTCACAAGAGACCCAGTACTTC. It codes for CASSVGGYSQETQYF.

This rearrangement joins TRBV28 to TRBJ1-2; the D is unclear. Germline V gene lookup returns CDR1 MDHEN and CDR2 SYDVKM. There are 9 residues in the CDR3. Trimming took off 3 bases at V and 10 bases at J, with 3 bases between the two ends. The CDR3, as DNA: TGTGCCAGCAGTTTCCCCTACACCTTC. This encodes CASSFPYTF.

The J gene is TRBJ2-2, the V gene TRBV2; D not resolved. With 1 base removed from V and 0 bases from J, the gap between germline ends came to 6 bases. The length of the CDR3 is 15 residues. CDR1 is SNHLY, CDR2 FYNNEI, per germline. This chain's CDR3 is CASSEDGPNTGELFF. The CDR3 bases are TGTGCCAGCAGTGAAGACGGACCGAACACCGGGGAGCTGTTTTTT.

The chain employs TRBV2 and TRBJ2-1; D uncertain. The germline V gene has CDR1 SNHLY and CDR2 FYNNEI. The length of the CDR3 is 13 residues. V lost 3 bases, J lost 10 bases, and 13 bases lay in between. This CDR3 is CASSESRSQEQFF. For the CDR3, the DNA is TGTGCCAGCAGTGAGTCTAGATCGCAGGAGCAGTTCTTC.

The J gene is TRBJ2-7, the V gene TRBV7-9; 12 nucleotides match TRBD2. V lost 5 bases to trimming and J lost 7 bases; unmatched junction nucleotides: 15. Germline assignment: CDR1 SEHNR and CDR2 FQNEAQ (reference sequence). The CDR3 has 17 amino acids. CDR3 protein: CASSQTLAGGGSREQYF. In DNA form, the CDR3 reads TGTGCCAGCAGCCAGACCCTAGCGGGAGGGGGAAGTCGGGAGCAGTACTTC.

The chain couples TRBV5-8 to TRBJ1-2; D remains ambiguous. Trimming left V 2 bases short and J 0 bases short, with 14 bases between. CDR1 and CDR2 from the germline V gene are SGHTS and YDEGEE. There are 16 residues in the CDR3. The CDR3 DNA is TGTGCCAGCAGCTTATGGACCGGAAAGGCTAACTATGGCTACACCTTC. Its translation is CASSLWTGKANYGYTF.

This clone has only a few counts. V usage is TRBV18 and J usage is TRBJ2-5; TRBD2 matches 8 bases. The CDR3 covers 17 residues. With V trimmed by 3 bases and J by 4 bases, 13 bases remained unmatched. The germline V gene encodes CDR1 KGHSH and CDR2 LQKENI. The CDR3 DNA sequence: TGTGCCAGCTCACCTGACCGGGGGGGGCCGGCGTCAGAGACCCAGTACTTC. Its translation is CASSPDRGGPASETQYF.

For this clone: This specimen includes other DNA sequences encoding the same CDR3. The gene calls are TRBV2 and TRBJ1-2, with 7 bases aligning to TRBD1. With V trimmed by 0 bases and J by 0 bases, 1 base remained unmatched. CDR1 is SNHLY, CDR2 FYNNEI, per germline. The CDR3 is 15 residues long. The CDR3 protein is CASSEATGTNYGYTF. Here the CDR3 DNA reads TGTGCCAGCAGTGAAGCGACAGGGACTAACTATGGCTACACCTTC.

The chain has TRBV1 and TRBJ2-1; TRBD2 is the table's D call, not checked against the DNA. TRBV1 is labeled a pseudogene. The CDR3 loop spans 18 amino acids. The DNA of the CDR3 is TGCACCAGCAGCCAAGATCCAGAGTGGGACGGGAGCTACAATGAGCAGTTCTTC. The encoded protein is CTSSQDPEWDGSYNEQFF.

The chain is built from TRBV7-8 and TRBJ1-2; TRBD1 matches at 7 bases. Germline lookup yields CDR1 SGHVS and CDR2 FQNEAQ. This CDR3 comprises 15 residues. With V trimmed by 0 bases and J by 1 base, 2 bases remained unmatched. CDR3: CASSLASGGNYGYTF. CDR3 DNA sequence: TGTGCCAGCAGCTTAGCGTCAGGGGGTAACTATGGCTACACCTTC.

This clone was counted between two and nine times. The CDR3 here is CASSRHQDRERNTIYF. CDR3 DNA sequence: TGTGCCAGCAGCCGCCACCAGGACAGGGAAAGAAACACCATATATTTT. This sequence joins TRBV5-6 and TRBJ1-3; TRBD1 matches at 8 bases. Germline CDR1 SGHDT, CDR2 YYEEEE. The CDR3 has 16 residues. V was clipped by 4 bases and J by 5 bases; unmatched bases: 11.

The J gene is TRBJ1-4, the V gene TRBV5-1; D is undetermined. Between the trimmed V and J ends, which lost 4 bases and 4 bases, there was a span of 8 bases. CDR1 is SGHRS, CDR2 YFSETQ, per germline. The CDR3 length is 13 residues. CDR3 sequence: CASSGGNNEKLFF. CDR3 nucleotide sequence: TGCGCCAGCAGCGGAGGGAATAATGAAAAACTGTTTTTT.

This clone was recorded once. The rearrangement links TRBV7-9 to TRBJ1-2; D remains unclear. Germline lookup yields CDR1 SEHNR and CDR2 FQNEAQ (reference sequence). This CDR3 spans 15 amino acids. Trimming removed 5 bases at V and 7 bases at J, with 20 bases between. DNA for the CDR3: TGTGCCAGCAGCACAACGACTCCAGACCGAGGTGGCTACACCTTC. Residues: CASSTTTPDRGGYTF.

CDR3 residues: CASSSPGQQYNEQFF. CDR3 sequence (DNA): TGTGCCAGCAGTTCCCCGGGACAGCAATACAATGAGCAGTTCTTC. V is TRBV28 and J is TRBJ2-1, with 7 bases aligning to TRBD1. Germline V lookup: CDR1 MDHEN, CDR2 SYDVKM. This CDR3 has 15 amino acids. Trimming at V came to 4 bases and at J to 4 bases, leaving 7 bases not matched to a gene.

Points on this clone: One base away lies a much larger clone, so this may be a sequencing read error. This chain's CDR3 is CASSYYNEQFF. The CDR3 DNA follows: TGTGCCAGCTCCTATTACAATGAGCAGTTCTTC. V and J are TRBV27 and TRBJ2-1; D uncertain. Germline V gives CDR1 MNHEY, CDR2 SMNVEV (reference sequence). This CDR3 has 11 amino acids. The ends were cut back, 8 bases at V and 4 bases at J, with 6 bases in the middle.

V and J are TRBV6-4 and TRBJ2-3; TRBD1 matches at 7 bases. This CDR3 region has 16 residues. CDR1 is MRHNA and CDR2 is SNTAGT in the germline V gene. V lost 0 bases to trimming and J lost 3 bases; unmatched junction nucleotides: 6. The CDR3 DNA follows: TGTGCCAGCAGTGACTCCAGGGGGTTCGGGACAGATACGCAGTATTTT. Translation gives CASSDSRGFGTDTQYF.

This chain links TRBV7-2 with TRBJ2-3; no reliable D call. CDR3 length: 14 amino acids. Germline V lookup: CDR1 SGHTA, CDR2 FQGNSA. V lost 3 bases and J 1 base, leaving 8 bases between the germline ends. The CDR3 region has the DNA TGTGCCAGCAGCTTTGGCGGCGGCACAGATACGCAGTATTTT. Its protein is CASSFGGGTDTQYF.

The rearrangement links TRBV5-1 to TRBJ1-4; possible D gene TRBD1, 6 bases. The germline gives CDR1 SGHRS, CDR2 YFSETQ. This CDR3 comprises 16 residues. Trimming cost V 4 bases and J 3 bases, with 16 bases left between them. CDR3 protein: CASSKSQGHPNEKLFF. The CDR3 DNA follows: TGCGCCAGCAGCAAGAGTCAGGGACATCCTAATGAAAAACTGTTTTTT.

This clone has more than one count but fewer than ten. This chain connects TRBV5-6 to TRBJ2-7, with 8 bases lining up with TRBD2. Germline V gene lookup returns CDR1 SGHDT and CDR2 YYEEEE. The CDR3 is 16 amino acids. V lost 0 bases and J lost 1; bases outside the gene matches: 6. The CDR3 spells CASSLAGTRQSYEQYF. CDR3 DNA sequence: TGTGCCAGCAGCTTGGCCGGGACTAGGCAATCCTACGAGCAGTACTTC.

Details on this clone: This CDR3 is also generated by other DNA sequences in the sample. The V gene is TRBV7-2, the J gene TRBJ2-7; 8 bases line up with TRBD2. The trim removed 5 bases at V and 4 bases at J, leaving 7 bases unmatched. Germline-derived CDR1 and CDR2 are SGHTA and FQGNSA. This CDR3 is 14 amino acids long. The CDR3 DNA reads TGTGCCAGCAGCCTGCGGTTAGCGGGGTACGAGCAGTACTTC. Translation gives CASSLRLAGYEQYF.

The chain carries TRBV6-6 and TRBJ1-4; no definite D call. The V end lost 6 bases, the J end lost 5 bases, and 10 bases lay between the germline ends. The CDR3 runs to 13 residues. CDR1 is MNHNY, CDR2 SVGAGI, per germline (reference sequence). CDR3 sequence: CASSPGPNEKLFF. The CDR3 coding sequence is TGTGCCAGCAGCCCCGGACCCAATGAAAAACTGTTTTTT.

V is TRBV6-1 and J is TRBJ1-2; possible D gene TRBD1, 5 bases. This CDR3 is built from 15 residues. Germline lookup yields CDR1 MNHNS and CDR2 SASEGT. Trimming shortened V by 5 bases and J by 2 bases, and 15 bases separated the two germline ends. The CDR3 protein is CASSTTGPANYGYTF. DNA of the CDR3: TGTGCCAGCAGTACTACAGGCCCCGCAAACTATGGCTACACCTTC.

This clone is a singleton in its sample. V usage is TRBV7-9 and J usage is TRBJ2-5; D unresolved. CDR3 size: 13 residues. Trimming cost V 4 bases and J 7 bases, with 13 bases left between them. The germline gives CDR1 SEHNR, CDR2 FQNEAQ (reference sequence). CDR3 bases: TGTGCCAGCAGCTCCCGTTTTTTGGGGACCCAGTACTTC. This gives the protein CASSSRFLGTQYF.

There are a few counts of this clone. CDR3 coding DNA: TGTGCCAGCAGTGGGGCGCAGGGGGCGTTAGGGGAGCTGTTTTTT. Translating it yields CASSGAQGALGELFF. V is TRBV2 and J is TRBJ2-2, with 8 bases identical to TRBD1. The CDR3 length is 15 residues. V shed 4 bases and J 8 bases; nucleotides not matched to a gene: 9. Germline loops: CDR1 SNHLY, CDR2 FYNNEI.

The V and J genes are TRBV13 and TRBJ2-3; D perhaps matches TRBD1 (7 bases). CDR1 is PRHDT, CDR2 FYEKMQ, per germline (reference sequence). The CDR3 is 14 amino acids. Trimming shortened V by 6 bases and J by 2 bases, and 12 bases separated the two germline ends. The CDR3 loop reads CASSAGQTTDTQYF. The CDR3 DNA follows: TGTGCCAGCAGTGCGGGACAGACCACAGATACGCAGTATTTT.

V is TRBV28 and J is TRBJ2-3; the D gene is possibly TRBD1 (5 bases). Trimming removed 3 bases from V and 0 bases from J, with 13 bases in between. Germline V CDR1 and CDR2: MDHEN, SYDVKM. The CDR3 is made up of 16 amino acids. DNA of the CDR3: TGTGCCAGCAGTTTTTCACAGGCCCCTAGCACAGATACGCAGTATTTT. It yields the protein CASSFSQAPSTDTQYF.